This TCR beta chain is drawn from a study of tumor-infiltrating lymphocytes in localized non-small cell lung cancer. Study results and caveats: No link was found between tumor T-cell fraction and recurrence-free survival.

On this clone: Its antigen is unidentified.

The method was immunoSEQ multiplex PCR; TCRdb's version includes in-frame clones alone and lacks a portion of them. The sample shows 25,000 to 30,000 clones, approximately 85% of them seen only once. V lost 0 bases to trimming and J lost 2 bases; unmatched junction nucleotides: 4. Germline CDR1 is SGHTA and CDR2 is FQGNSA. This CDR3 spans 16 amino acids. The V and J genes are TRBV7-2 and TRBJ2-3; TRBD1 agrees at 8 bases. This receptor was taken from a human donor with non-small cell lung cancer. Sequencing input: lung tumor tissue. CDR3: CASSLAAQGATDTQYF. The CDR3 coding sequence is TGTGCCAGCAGCTTAGCGGCGCAGGGGGCCACAGATACGCAGTATTTT. Using reference TRBV7-2 and TRBJ2-3 for the parts outside the CDR3, the full variable domain is GAGVSQSPSNKVTEKGKDVELRCDPISGHTALYWYRQSLGQGLEFLIYFQGNSAPDKSGLPSDRFSAERTGGSVSTLTIQRTQQEDSAVYLCASSLAAQGATDTQYFGPGTRLTVL.